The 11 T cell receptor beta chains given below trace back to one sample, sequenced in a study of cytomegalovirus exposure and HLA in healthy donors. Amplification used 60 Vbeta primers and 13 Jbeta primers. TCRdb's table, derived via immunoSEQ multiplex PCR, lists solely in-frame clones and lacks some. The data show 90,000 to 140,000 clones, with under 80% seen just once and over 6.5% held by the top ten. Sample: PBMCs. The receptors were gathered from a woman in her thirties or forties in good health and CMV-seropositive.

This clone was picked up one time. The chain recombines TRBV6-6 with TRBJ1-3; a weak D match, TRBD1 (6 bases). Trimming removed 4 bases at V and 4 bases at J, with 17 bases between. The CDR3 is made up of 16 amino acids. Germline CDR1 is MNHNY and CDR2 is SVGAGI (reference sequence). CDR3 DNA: TGTGCCAGCAGTTTGGTGGAACAGGGACGCGGAAACACCATATATTTT. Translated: CASSLVEQGRGNTIYF.

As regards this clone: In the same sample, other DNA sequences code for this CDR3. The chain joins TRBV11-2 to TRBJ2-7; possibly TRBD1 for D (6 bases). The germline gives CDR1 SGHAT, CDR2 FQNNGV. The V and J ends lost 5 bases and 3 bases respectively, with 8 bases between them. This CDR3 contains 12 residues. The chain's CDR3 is CASSLRGYEQYF. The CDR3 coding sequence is TGTGCCAGCAGCCTCAGGGGCTACGAGCAGTACTTC.

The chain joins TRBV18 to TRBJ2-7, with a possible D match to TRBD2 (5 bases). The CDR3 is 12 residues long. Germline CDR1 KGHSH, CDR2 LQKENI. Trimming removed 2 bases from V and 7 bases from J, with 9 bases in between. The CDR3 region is CASSPSGGEQYF. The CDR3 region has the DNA TGTGCCAGCTCACCAAGTGGAGGAGAGCAGTACTTC.

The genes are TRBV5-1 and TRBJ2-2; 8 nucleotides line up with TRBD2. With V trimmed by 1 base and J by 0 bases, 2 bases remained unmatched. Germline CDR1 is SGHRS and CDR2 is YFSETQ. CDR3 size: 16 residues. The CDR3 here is CASSLIAGPNTGELFF. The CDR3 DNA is TGCGCCAGCAGCTTGATAGCGGGACCGAACACCGGGGAGCTGTTTTTT.

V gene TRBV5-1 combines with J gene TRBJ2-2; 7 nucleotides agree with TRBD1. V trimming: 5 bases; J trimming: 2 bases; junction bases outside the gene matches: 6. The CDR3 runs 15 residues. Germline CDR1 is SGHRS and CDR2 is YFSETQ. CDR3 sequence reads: CASSPTGANTGELFF. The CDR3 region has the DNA TGCGCCAGCAGTCCCACAGGGGCCAACACCGGGGAGCTGTTTTTT.

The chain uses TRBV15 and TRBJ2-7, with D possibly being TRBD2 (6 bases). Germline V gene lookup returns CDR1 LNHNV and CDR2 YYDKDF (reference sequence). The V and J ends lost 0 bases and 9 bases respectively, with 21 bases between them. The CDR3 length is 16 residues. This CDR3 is CATSRDGLFRSGGQYF. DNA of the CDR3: TGTGCCACCAGCAGAGATGGCCTTTTTAGGTCCGGGGGGCAGTACTTC. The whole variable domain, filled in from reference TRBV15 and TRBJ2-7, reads DAMVIQNPRYQVTQFGKPVTLSCSQTLNHNVMYWYQQKSSQAPKLLFHYYDKDFNNEADTPDNFQSRRPNTSFCFLDIRSPGLGDTAMYLCATSRDGLFRSGGQYFGPGTRLTVT.

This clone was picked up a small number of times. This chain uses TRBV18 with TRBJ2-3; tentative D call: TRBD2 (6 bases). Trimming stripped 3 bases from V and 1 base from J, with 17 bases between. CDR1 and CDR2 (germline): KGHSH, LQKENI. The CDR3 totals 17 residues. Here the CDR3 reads CASSPTADYIGTDTQYF. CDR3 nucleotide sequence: TGTGCCAGCTCACCTACTGCGGACTACATTGGCACAGATACGCAGTATTTT.

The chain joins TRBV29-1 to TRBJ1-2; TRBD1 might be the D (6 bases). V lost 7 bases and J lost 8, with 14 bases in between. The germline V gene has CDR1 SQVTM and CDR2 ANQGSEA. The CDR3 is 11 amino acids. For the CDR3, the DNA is TGCAGCGCCGGACAGAGACACGGCTACACCTTC. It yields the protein CSAGQRHGYTF.

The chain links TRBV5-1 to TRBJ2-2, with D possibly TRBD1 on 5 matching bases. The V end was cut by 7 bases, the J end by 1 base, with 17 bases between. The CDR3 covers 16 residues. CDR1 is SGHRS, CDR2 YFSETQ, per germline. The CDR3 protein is CASRGAALGNTGELFF. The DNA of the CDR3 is TGCGCCAGCCGTGGGGCGGCACTGGGGAACACCGGGGAGCTGTTTTTT.

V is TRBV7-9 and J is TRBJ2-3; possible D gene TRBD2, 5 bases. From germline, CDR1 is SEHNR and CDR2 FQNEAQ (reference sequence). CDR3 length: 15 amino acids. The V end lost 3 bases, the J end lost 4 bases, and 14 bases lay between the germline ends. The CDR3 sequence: CASSFSGVRSDTQYF. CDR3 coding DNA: TGTGCCAGCAGCTTTTCCGGGGTGAGATCAGATACGCAGTATTTT. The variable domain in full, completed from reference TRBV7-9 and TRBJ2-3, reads DTGVSQNPRHKITKRGQNVTFRCDPISEHNRLYWYRQTLGQGPEFLTYFQNEAQLEKSRLLSDRFSAERPKGSFSTLEIQRTEQGDSAMYLCASSFSGVRSDTQYFGPGTRLTVL.

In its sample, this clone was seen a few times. CDR3 sequence: CASRPGLDSNYGYTF. The CDR3 DNA is TGTGCCAGCAGACCCGGGCTGGACAGTAACTATGGCTACACCTTC. V is TRBV6-5 and J is TRBJ1-2, with D perhaps matching TRBD1 (6 bases). There are 15 residues in the CDR3. Per the germline V gene, CDR1 is MNHEY and CDR2 is SVGAGI. Trimming cost V 6 bases and J 1 base, with 15 bases left between them.